This TCR beta chain stems from a study of regulatory T cells in long-lasting Graves disease. Through Arm-PCR of CDR3 regions and iRepertoire HTBI primers, TCR beta libraries were built. Using its own MiXCR run on the multiplex PCR reads, TCRdb lists one record per CDR3 protein. Of 300,000 to 400,000 distinct CDR3 sequences in the sample, 15% to 20% were seen once. Time point given: newly diagnosed GD, antithyroid drugs for less than 3 months. Preparation of the TCR library used RNA extracted from PBMCs. The CDR3 consists of 15 residues. From germline, CDR1 is SNHLY and CDR2 FYNNEI. With 7 bases removed from V and 1 base from J, the gap between germline ends came to 16 bases. This clonotype was recorded at least ten times.

The material sequenced was peripheral blood mononuclear cells (PBMCs), taken at new diagnosis, from a patient treated with antithyroid drugs. This chain uses TRBV2 with TRBJ1-1; tentative D call: TRBD1 (5 bases). The TCR sequence derives from a female donor with Graves disease. The CDR3 here is CASTGGRGANTEAFF. CDR3 sequence (DNA): TGTGCCAGCACAGGTGGAAGGGGTGCGAACACTGAAGCTTTCTTT.